This entry concerns a single TCR beta chain. Germline loops: CDR1 SGHNT, CDR2 YYREEE (reference sequence). The CDR3 length is 15 residues. The junction had 6 bases not matched to a gene; V was cut back by 3 bases and J by 4 bases. This record belongs to a study of blood T cell repertoires in COVID-19. Study as a whole: Both acute and convalescent COVID-19 samples were obtained from the United States, Italy and Spain. PBMCs, B-cell-depleted T cells, or T cells were the source of the cDNA or gDNA that made up the material.

Authors' analysis steps: Reference gene primer amplification gave nucleated cell count estimates. Profiling relied on immunoSEQ multiplex PCR, and the TCRdb table lists in-frame clones only, not all of them. V and J calls and clone size are copied from that table; D and trimming were computed from the DNA. The sample shows about 30,000 clones, around nine tenths of them seen only once. This chain links TRBV5-4 with TRBJ1-1; 10 bases match TRBD1. The receptor was derived from a man between 65 and 79 years old with acute or convalescent COVID-19. The source material was peripheral blood. The CDR3 loop reads CASSSTGQGSTEAFF. In nucleotides, the CDR3 is TGTGCCAGCAGCTCGACGGGACAGGGGAGCACTGAAGCTTTCTTT.